The 4 T cell receptor beta chains reported below all come from one sample, sequenced in a study of Ad26.COV2.S vaccination and SARS-CoV-2 variants. Treatment reported: approximately 18 received Ad26.COV2.S at low or high dose, single or two shots; roughly five received placebo; per-sample allocation not given. Sampling was done on day 63 after the first vaccine or placebo injection. The assay was immunoSEQ multiplex PCR, and TCRdb's table has in-frame clones only and misses some. This table holds 380,000 or so clones, 85% to 90% found once. The specimen comprised peripheral blood, sampled in a trial of Ad26.COV2.S vaccine versus placebo. The receptors originated from a person between 18 and 65 years old who received the Ad26.COV2.S COVID-19 vaccine or a placebo.

The chain uses TRBV4-1 and TRBJ2-3; 11 nucleotides line up with TRBD2. Germline CDR1 and CDR2: MGHRA and YSYEKL. J lost 5 bases, V lost 0 bases, and 7 bases had no gene match. The CDR3 has 17 amino acids. The CDR3 spells CASSQDRVTSGIDTQYF. The CDR3 region has the DNA TGCGCCAGCAGCCAAGATCGGGTGACTAGCGGGATAGATACGCAGTATTTT.

The chain combines TRBV4-3 with TRBJ1-4; 10 positions match TRBD1. The CDR3 has 18 residues. From germline, CDR1 is LGHNA and CDR2 YSLEER. Trimming took 0 bases from V and 3 from J; bases not matched to a gene: 7. CDR3 sequence (DNA): TGCGCCAGCAGCCAAGATCTTCCAGGGACAGGGGCTAATGAAAAACTGTTTTTT. Protein product: CASSQDLPGTGANEKLFF.

The chain links TRBV2 to TRBJ1-4; unclear D gene. V lost 7 bases, J lost 7 bases, and 13 bases lay in between. CDR1 SNHLY and CDR2 FYNNEI come from the germline V gene. This CDR3 has 13 amino acids. CDR3 DNA sequence: TGTGCCAGCAAGTTGGGTAGAAGTGAAAAACTGTTTTTT. This encodes CASKLGRSEKLFF.

The chain has TRBV2 and TRBJ2-3, with 11 bases fitting TRBD2. The germline V gene has CDR1 SNHLY and CDR2 FYNNEI. CDR3 length: 18 amino acids. Germline trimming cut 3 bases from V and 0 bases from J; bases unmatched to any gene: 8. The CDR3 bases are TGTGCCAGCAGTGATTGGCCTAGCGGGAGGCGTAGCACAGATACGCAGTATTTT. It specifies CASSDWPSGRRSTDTQYF.